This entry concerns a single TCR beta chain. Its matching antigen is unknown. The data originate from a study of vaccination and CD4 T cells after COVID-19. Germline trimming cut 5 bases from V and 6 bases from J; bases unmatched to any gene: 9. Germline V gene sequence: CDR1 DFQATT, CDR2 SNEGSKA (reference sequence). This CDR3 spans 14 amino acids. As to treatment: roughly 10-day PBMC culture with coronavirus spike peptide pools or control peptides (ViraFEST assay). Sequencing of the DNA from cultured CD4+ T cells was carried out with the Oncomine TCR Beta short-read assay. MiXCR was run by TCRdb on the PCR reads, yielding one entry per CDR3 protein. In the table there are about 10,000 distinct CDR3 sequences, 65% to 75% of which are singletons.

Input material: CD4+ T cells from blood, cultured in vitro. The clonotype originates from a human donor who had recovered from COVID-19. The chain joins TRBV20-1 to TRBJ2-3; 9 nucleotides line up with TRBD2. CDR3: CSAFSGRAMDTQYF. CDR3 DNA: TGCAGTGCTTTTAGCGGGAGAGCCATGGATACGCAGTATTTT.